What follows describes a single TCR beta chain. Antigen: not known. These data are taken from a study of Ad26.COV2.S vaccination and SARS-CoV-2 variants. For the study at large: Each vaccinee took Ad26.COV2.S intramuscularly, once or twice 56 days apart. Study-wide results and limits: Relative to placebo recipients, vaccine recipients exhibited elevated spike-specific TCR breadth. There was a possibility that the TCR breadth and depth analyses underestimated total T cell responses.

Germline V gene data show CDR1 as MDHEN and CDR2 as SYDVKM. The CDR3 contains 17 residues. The V end lost 5 bases, the J end lost 4 bases, and 22 bases lay between the germline ends. Treatment reported: over 15 received Ad26.COV2.S at low or high dose, single or two shots; several received placebo; per-sample allocation not given. Sample collection was performed on day 63 after the first vaccine or placebo injection. This adult donor, from Boston, was 18-55 years old. The protocol was immunoSEQ multiplex PCR, while the TCRdb copy is restricted to in-frame clones and leaves out a portion. The sample carries a few hundred thousand clones, about nine tenths recorded once.

The sequencing here drew on peripheral blood, taken in a trial of Ad26.COV2.S vaccine versus placebo. The TCR comes from a person between 18 and 59 years old who received the Ad26.COV2.S COVID-19 vaccine or a placebo. The chain carries TRBV28 and TRBJ2-3; the D gene is possibly TRBD1 (6 bases). CDR3 nucleotide sequence: TGTGCCAGCAGTAACAGGGACCGTGGTTTGGGGGCAGATACGCAGTATTTT. Protein product: CASSNRDRGLGADTQYF. Full variable domain (outside the CDR3, taken from reference TRBV28 and TRBJ2-3): DVKVTQSSRYLVKRTGEKVFLECVQDMDHENMFWYRQDPGLGLRLIYFSYDVKMKEKGDIPEGYSVSREKKERFSLILESASTNQTSMYLCASSNRDRGLGADTQYFGPGTRLTVL.